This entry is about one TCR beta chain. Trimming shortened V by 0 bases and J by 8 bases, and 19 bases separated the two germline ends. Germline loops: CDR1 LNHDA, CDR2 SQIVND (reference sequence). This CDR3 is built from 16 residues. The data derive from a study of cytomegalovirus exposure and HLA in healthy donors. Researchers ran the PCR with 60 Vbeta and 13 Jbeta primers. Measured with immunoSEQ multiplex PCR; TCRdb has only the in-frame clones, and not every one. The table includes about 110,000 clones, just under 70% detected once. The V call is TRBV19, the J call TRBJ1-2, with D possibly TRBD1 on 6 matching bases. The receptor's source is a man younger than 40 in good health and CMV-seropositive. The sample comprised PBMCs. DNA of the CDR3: TGTGCCAGTAGTATAGATCCTGACGGGACAAATGTGGGCTACACCTTC. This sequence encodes CASSIDPDGTNVGYTF.